This T cell receptor (beta chain) originates from a study of T cells after yellow fever vaccination. Germline lookup yields CDR1 DFQATT and CDR2 SNEGSKA (reference sequence). The CDR3 is 14 residues long. Trimming shortened V by 3 bases and J by 8 bases, and 16 bases separated the two germline ends. One entry per CDR3 protein results from TCRdb running MiXCR on the 5' RACE reads. The sample records 450,000 to 650,000 distinct CDR3 sequences, 21% being singletons. The clonotype comes from a young man who received the YFV17D yellow fever vaccine. Sequencing was performed on PBMCs, taken approximately 20 days after the first yellow fever vaccination. The chain is built from TRBV20-1 and TRBJ1-4; D might be TRBD1 (6 bases). CDR3 protein: CSASMAGDGEKLFF. Written as DNA, the CDR3 is TGCAGTGCTAGTATGGCAGGGGATGGGGAAAAACTGTTTTTT.